This TCR beta chain was retrieved from a study of neurological immune-mediated disorders. In every sequencing run, more than 200 million TCR-beta sequences were generated from 15-18 subjects. TCRdb passed the 5' RACE reads through MiXCR, listing each CDR3 protein once. In the table there are tens of thousands of distinct CDR3 sequences, 13% of which are singletons. This clonotype showed up many times. The CDR3 sequence is 15 residues long. Trimming left V 5 bases short and J 0 bases short, with 8 bases between. Germline V lookup: CDR1 SGHTA, CDR2 FQGNSA. The sample consisted of PBMCs. The rearrangement links TRBV7-2 to TRBJ2-6, with D possibly being TRBD2 (6 bases). The sequence came from an older woman with HTLV-1-associated myelopathy (HAM/TSP). DNA of the CDR3: TGTGCCAGCAGCGAGGGACTCTCTGGGGCCAACGTCCTGACTTTC. It is translated as CASSEGLSGANVLTF.